Following are 29 T cell receptor beta chains from one sample sequenced in a study of tumor and adjacent non-tumor tissue in lung cancer. TCRbeta libraries were built with three rounds of nested PCR, modified from ARM-PCR. TCRdb reprocessed the multiplex PCR reads via MiXCR and lists one record per CDR3 protein. In the table there are 60,000 to 85,000 distinct CDR3 sequences, more than 75% of which are singletons. This sample's RNA came from whole unsorted tissue. This non-tumor lung sample came from over 3 cm beyond the tumor edge. What was sequenced was distant non-tumor lung tissue. These TCRs come from a man aged 55 to 70 with non-small cell lung cancer.

As concerns this clonotype: Germline and junction disagree at one end, which may indicate a read error. The chain links TRBV7-9 to TRBJ1-4; TRBD1 might be the D (5 bases). The germline CDR1 and CDR2 sequences are SEHNR and FQNEAQ (reference sequence). The CDR3 is 16 residues long. The CDR3 spells CASSKQEQDTNEKLFF. The CDR3 bases are TGTGCTAGCAGCAAACAAGAACAGGATACTAATGAAAAACTGTTTTTT.

As for this clonotype: Relative to the germline gene, one junction end is altered; a read error may explain this. For the CDR3, the DNA is TGTGCCAGCAGCTATAATATTGGCATCGGGGAGCTGTCTTTT. Translated, it gives CASSYNIGIGELSF. The chain recombines TRBV11-1 with TRBJ2-2, with D maybe TRBD2 (5 bases). The germline CDR1 and CDR2 sequences are SGHAT and FQDESV (reference sequence). The CDR3 totals 14 residues.

This clonotype was picked up one time. The chain employs TRBV29-1 and TRBJ1-2; D is perhaps TRBD1 (5 bases). This CDR3 has 12 residues. V was trimmed by 6 bases and J by 7 bases, leaving 15 bases between them. CDR1 and CDR2 (germline): SQVTM, ANQGSEA. The CDR3 DNA is TGCAGCGTAGGGGAGTTATGTTGTGGCTACACCTTC. Translating gives CSVGELCCGYTF.

The chain is built from TRBV7-3 and TRBJ2-2; 7 positions agree with TRBD2. The V segment lost 1 base and the J segment 6 bases; nucleotides outside the gene matches: 5. The CDR3 extends over 15 amino acids. Germline V CDR1 and CDR2: SGHTA, FQGTGA. DNA of the CDR3: TGTGCCAGCAGCTTAAATGCGGGAGAGGCCGGGGAGCTGTTTTTT. Translated, it gives CASSLNAGEAGELFF.

Notes on this clonotype: The CDR3 does not close with the conserved phenylalanine or tryptophan, likely indicating a read error. The rearrangement uses TRBV2 and TRBJ2-5; 7 bases line up with TRBD1. Germline values: CDR1 SNHLY, CDR2 FYNNEI. The CDR3 has 15 amino acids. In DNA form, the CDR3 reads TGTGTCAGCAGCCTAACGGGACAGTCCCAAGAGACCCAGTACCTC. This codes for CVSSLTGQSQETQYL.

With regard to this clonotype: One end of the junction is discordant with germline, which a read error may explain. The rearrangement joins TRBV4-2 to TRBJ1-5; 8 nucleotides agree with TRBD1. CDR1 LGHNA and CDR2 YNFKEQ come from the germline V gene. This CDR3 spans 15 amino acids. The CDR3 is CASTKTGTGKQPQHF. In DNA, the CDR3 is TGTGCCAGCACCAAGACTGGGACAGGCAAGCAGCCCCAGCATTTT.

Worth noting for this clonotype: At one end, the junction sequence differs from germline, possibly due to a read error. The chain employs TRBV4-2 and TRBJ2-7, with D possibly TRBD2 on 6 matching bases. The CDR3 runs 14 residues. Germline V lookup: CDR1 LGHNA, CDR2 YNFKEQ. CDR3 in DNA: TGCGCCAACAGCTACCAGGGTGGGAGGAACGAGCAGTACTTC. As protein: CANSYQGGRNEQYF.

This clonotype has just one count. The CDR3 here is CASSQELAGGLLIQYF. The DNA for the CDR3 is TGCGCCAGCAGCCAAGAACTGGCGGGAGGGTTGCTGATCCAGTACTTC. The chain couples TRBV4-1 to TRBJ2-5; 9 positions match TRBD2. This CDR3 has 16 amino acids. Germline V CDR1 and CDR2: MGHRA, YSYEKL. V gave up 0 bases and J gave up 10 bases; unmatched junction bases: 12.

A remark on this clonotype: The junction and the germline gene differ at one end; a read error may be behind it. This sequence joins TRBV6-1 and TRBJ1-4; D not certain. This CDR3 spans 15 amino acids. CDR1 and CDR2 from the germline V gene are MNHNS and SASEGT. CDR3 nucleotides: TGTGACAGCAGTGACGACGGGCATATTGGTGAAAAACTGTTTTTT. As protein: CDSSDDGHIGEKLFF.

Regarding this clonotype: Sequence at one end of the junction differs from germline and may be a read error. The genes are TRBV10-1 and TRBJ2-3; D remains unclear. Germline values: CDR1 WNHNN, CDR2 SYGVQD (reference sequence). This CDR3 region has 12 residues. DNA of the CDR3: TGCGCCAACAGTAAGGGCACATATACGCAGTATTTT. It encodes CANSKGTYTQYF.

In regard to this clonotype: At one of its ends the junction is not consistent with the germline gene, which may arise from a read error. This chain joins TRBV12-3 or TRBV12-4 and TRBJ2-1; possible D gene TRBD2, 5 bases. This CDR3 comprises 17 residues. Written as DNA, the CDR3 is TGTACCAGCAGTTTAGTCTCTAGCAGGAGCTCCTACAATGAGCAGTTCTTC. The encoded protein is CTSSLVSSRSSYNEQFF.

This clonotype has a single count. The junction does not match germline at one end; this may be a read error. This chain links TRBV28 with TRBJ2-4; 11 nucleotides match TRBD2. This CDR3 has 19 residues. In germline, CDR1 is MDHEN, CDR2 SYDVKM. The CDR3 loop reads CASSPVWGSGRVARNIQYF. CDR3 nucleotide sequence: TGTGCCAGCAGTCCCGTTTGGGGTAGCGGGAGGGTAGCCAGAAACATTCAGTACTTC.

The chain carries TRBV6-5 and TRBJ2-2; possibly TRBD2 for D (5 bases). The germline gives CDR1 MNHEY, CDR2 SVGAGI. The CDR3 is made up of 15 amino acids. Trimming took 8 bases from V and 0 from J, leaving 13 bases between them. CDR3 sequence: CASCTRRPNTGELFF. The DNA for the CDR3 is TGTGCCAGCTGCACCAGGAGGCCGAACACCGGGGAGCTGTTTTTT.

This clonotype was found many times. The V and J genes are TRBV6-1 and TRBJ1-1; D is uncertain. The germline gives CDR1 MNHNS, CDR2 SASEGT. This CDR3 contains 16 residues. Trimming removed 2 bases at V and 5 bases at J, with 18 bases between. The DNA for the CDR3 is TGTGCCAGCAGTGAAAAATTGTTTGAGATGGGGACTGAAGCTTTCTTT. As protein: CASSEKLFEMGTEAFF.

In regard to this clonotype: At one end, the junction sequence differs from germline, possibly due to a read error. This sequence joins TRBV5-5 and TRBJ2-3; TRBD2 is a possible D gene (5 bases). The germline V gene encodes CDR1 SGHKS and CDR2 YYEKEE (reference sequence). This CDR3 is built from 15 residues. CDR3 amino acids: CASGRWAERPDTQYF. The DNA of the CDR3 is TGTGCCAGCGGCCGGTGGGCAGAGCGGCCAGATACTCAGTATTTT.

V usage is TRBV5-1 and J usage is TRBJ2-1; D may correspond to TRBD1 or TRBD2 (5 bases each). The germline CDR1 and CDR2 sequences are SGHRS and YFSETQ. The CDR3 consists of 14 residues. V dropped 5 bases and J dropped 16 bases, with 25 bases sitting between them. CDR3 in amino acids: CASRGEGVYNEHFF. DNA of the CDR3: TGCGCCAGCAGGGGGGAAGGGGTCTACAATGAACACTTCTTC.

As to this clonotype: Given the absence of the conserved phenylalanine or tryptophan at the CDR3 end, a read error is likely. The chain carries TRBV11-2 and TRBJ2-1, with D unclear. Germline V gene lookup returns CDR1 SGHAT and CDR2 FQNNGV. Trimming left V 0 bases short and J 10 bases short, with 13 bases between. The CDR3 covers 14 residues. The CDR3 reads CASSLDPEASEQFL. DNA for the CDR3: TGTGCCAGCAGCTTAGATCCGGAAGCCTCCGAGCAGTTCCTC.

Note on this clonotype: A junction boundary mismatches the germline segment, possibly from a read error. The chain is built from TRBV4-2 and TRBJ2-2, with D possibly matching TRBD2 (5 bases). Germline V gives CDR1 LGHNA, CDR2 YNFKEQ. The CDR3 has 14 residues. The CDR3 sequence: CVSSQANFAGELSF. CDR3 DNA sequence: TGTGTCAGCAGCCAGGCCAACTTTGCCGGGGAGCTGTCTTTT.

The V gene is TRBV6-5, the J gene TRBJ2-3, with D possibly TRBD2 on 5 matching bases. Germline V lookup: CDR1 MNHEY, CDR2 SVGAGI. CDR3 size: 14 residues. The V gene lost 6 bases and the J gene lost 2 bases, with 12 bases spanning the gap. The CDR3 nucleotides are TGTGCCAGCAGGGAAGAGGGTATCACAGATACGCAGTATTTT. It translates to CASREEGITDTQYF.

Worth noting for this clonotype: A read error may explain this, as a much larger clone is one base away. V and J are TRBV20-1 and TRBJ2-7; D is unclear. Germline V gene data show CDR1 as DFQATT and CDR2 as SNEGSKA (reference sequence). The CDR3 runs 12 residues. In DNA, the CDR3 is TGCAGTGCCCGACAAAGCTCCTACGGGCAGTACTTC. It encodes CSARQSSYGQYF.

To note about this clonotype: One end of the junction does not line up with germline, which may come from a read error. This chain links TRBV6-5 with TRBJ2-4; D is unclear. Germline CDR1 reads MNHEY; CDR2 reads SVGAGI. The CDR3 has 13 amino acids. The CDR3 here is CGSSFLAKNIQYF. The CDR3 DNA reads TGTGGCAGCAGTTTCTTAGCCAAAAACATTCAGTACTTC.

V gene TRBV5-6 combines with J gene TRBJ1-4; D uncertain. This CDR3 is built from 15 residues. Trimming pared 4 bases from V and 17 bases from J, leaving 27 bases between. Germline assignment: CDR1 SGHDT and CDR2 YYEEEE. DNA for the CDR3: TGTGCCAGCAGCAATAGAGAGATTAAGAATGAAGAACCATTTTTT. It specifies CASSNREIKNEEPFF.

Comments on this clonotype: The junction and the germline gene differ at one end; a read error may be behind it. This chain links TRBV15 with TRBJ1-4; a weak D match, TRBD1 (6 bases). The CDR3 is made up of 12 amino acids. Germline V gives CDR1 LNHNV, CDR2 YYDKDF (reference sequence). This CDR3 reads CTTGQINGKLFF. The DNA for the CDR3 is TGTACCACAGGACAGATTAATGGAAAACTGTTTTTT.

Concerning this clonotype itself: Possible read error: a much larger clone is one base away. The chain joins TRBV28 to TRBJ2-7; 10 bases fit TRBD1. The germline V gene encodes CDR1 MDHEN and CDR2 SYDVKM. This CDR3 is 15 amino acids long. CDR3 DNA sequence: TGTGCCAGCAGTCGCCTTCGGGACAGGGGTAACGAGCAGTGCTTC. Amino acids: CASSRLRDRGNEQCF.

This clonotype was detected only once. One end of the junction is discordant with germline, which a read error may explain. V usage is TRBV11-3 and J usage is TRBJ2-3, with 12 positions matching TRBD2. This CDR3 contains 17 residues. Germline assignment: CDR1 SGHNT and CDR2 YENEEA. In nucleotides, the CDR3 is TGCGCCAGCAGCCCTACTAGCGGGAGGCCGATGTATGATACGCGTTATTTT. This encodes CASSPTSGRPMYDTRYF.

This clonotype was counted ten times or more. CDR3 residues: CSVEGTGGTYEQYF. CDR3 coding DNA: TGCAGCGTTGAAGGGACAGGGGGTACCTACGAGCAGTACTTC. The chain couples TRBV29-1 to TRBJ2-7; 10 positions match TRBD1. The CDR3 length is 14 residues. V trimming: 1 base; J trimming: 2 bases; junction bases outside the gene matches: 2. In germline, CDR1 is SQVTM, CDR2 ANQGSEA.

The V call is TRBV10-3, the J call TRBJ2-5; D is possibly TRBD1 (5 bases). Germline CDR1 ENHRY, CDR2 SYGVKD. The CDR3 has 12 residues. Trimming removed 11 bases at V and 4 bases at J, with 14 bases between. CDR3 DNA: TGTGCCCTTTCCTCAAGGGGAGAGACCCAGTACTTC. Amino acid sequence: CALSSRGETQYF.

This clonotype was picked up a small number of times. This chain links TRBV2 with TRBJ2-1, with D maybe TRBD2 (5 bases). Germline V gene sequence: CDR1 SNHLY, CDR2 FYNNEI. This CDR3 contains 16 residues. V lost 4 bases and J lost 6, with 19 bases in between. As DNA, the CDR3 is TGTGCCAGCAGTGGAATGGCGGGCGCGAAACCCAATGAGCAGTTCTTC. Its protein product is CASSGMAGAKPNEQFF.

To note about this clonotype: Its ends do not fully match the called genes, so a read error is possible. The genes are TRBV30 and TRBJ2-1, with TRBD2 matching 7 bases. The germline V gene has CDR1 GTSNPN and CDR2 SVGIG (reference sequence). There are 15 residues in the CDR3. In DNA, the CDR3 is TGTGTCTGGAGCCCCTCGATGGCTAGCGGCGCGGGGCAGTTCTTC. This gives the protein CVWSPSMASGAGQFF.